This passage covers 20 T cell receptor beta chains from one sample sequenced in a study of identifying expanded T cells in peripheral blood. Clones were read by immunoSEQ multiplex PCR, and TCRdb kept only the in-frame ones, dropping some. The table has 70,000 or so clones, roughly 90% seen once. Specimen: blood. These receptors were collected from a person aged 18 to 75 in good health.

V gene TRBV28 combines with J gene TRBJ2-3; D may correspond to TRBD1 or TRBD2 (5 bases each). V dropped 4 bases and J dropped 2 bases, with 10 bases sitting between them. CDR3 size: 14 residues. Germline values: CDR1 MDHEN, CDR2 SYDVKM. In DNA form, the CDR3 reads TGTGCCAGCAGTTGGGACCGCTCCACAGATACGCAGTATTTT. As protein: CASSWDRSTDTQYF.

The chain couples TRBV25-1 to TRBJ1-4; unclear D gene. Germline CDR1 is MGHDK and CDR2 is SYGVNS. The CDR3 has 14 residues. V lost 1 base, J lost 8 bases, and 11 bases lay in between. CDR3 DNA: TGTGCCAGCAGTGAATCGAGACGCACGGAAAAACTGTTTTTT. Encoded protein: CASSESRRTEKLFF.

Only one count was recorded for this clone. As DNA, the CDR3 is TGTGCCAGCAGCTTGGGACAGGGCTCTTTTAATTCACCCCTCCACTTT. Its translation is CASSLGQGSFNSPLHF. The rearrangement uses TRBV7-8 and TRBJ1-6; 9 bases agree with TRBD1. This CDR3 has 16 amino acids. V lost 3 bases and J lost 6; bases outside the gene matches: 6. The germline V gene encodes CDR1 SGHVS and CDR2 FQNEAQ.

The chain joins TRBV7-9 to TRBJ1-4; perhaps TRBD1 as D (5 bases). Germline V gives CDR1 SEHNR, CDR2 FQNEAQ (reference sequence). The CDR3 totals 14 residues. V was cut by 5 bases and J by 8 bases, with 15 bases left in between. The CDR3 here is CASSMPGLGEKLFF. DNA for the CDR3: TGTGCCAGCAGCATGCCGGGACTGGGGGAAAAACTGTTTTTT.

V usage is TRBV7-9 and J usage is TRBJ2-1; D unclear. This CDR3 has 16 amino acids. V shed 1 base and J shed 7 bases, with 17 bases lying between them. The germline gives CDR1 SEHNR, CDR2 FQNEAQ (reference sequence). CDR3 coding DNA: TGTGCCAGCAGCTTAGATCCCATTGATGACTGGAATGAGCAGTTCTTC. This gives the protein CASSLDPIDDWNEQFF.

The rearrangement joins TRBV15 to TRBJ2-7, with 11 nucleotides matching TRBD1. Germline trimming cut 1 base from V and 6 bases from J; bases unmatched to any gene: 11. This CDR3 spans 17 amino acids. Germline CDR1 reads LNHNV; CDR2 reads YYDKDF (reference sequence). CDR3 in amino acids: CATSRAKLGTGGVEQYF. DNA of the CDR3: TGTGCCACCAGCAGAGCGAAATTGGGGACAGGGGGGGTCGAGCAGTACTTC.

The chain employs TRBV30 and TRBJ2-5, with 11 bases matching TRBD1. The CDR3 has 15 amino acids. V shed 1 base, J shed 4 bases, and the junction held 5 bases outside the gene matches. Germline V gives CDR1 GTSNPN, CDR2 SVGIG (reference sequence). DNA of the CDR3: TGTGCCTGGAGTGGGTGGACAGGGGGCACAGAGACCCAGTACTTC. It encodes CAWSGWTGGTETQYF.

The V gene is TRBV5-1, the J gene TRBJ2-1; the D call may be TRBD1 or TRBD2 (5 bases each). CDR3 length equals 17 residues. V dropped 1 base and J dropped 0 bases, with 14 bases sitting between them. The V gene's germline CDR1 is SGHRS and CDR2 YFSETQ. The CDR3 sequence is CASSLQSGSSSYNEQFF. Written as DNA, the CDR3 is TGCGCCAGCAGCTTGCAGTCAGGGAGTAGCTCCTACAATGAGCAGTTCTTC.

The chain has TRBV15 and TRBJ2-5; D uncertain. CDR3 length equals 15 residues. CDR1 is LNHNV, CDR2 YYDKDF, per germline (reference sequence). V lost 2 bases to trimming and J lost 2 bases, with 12 bases between them. The chain's CDR3 is CATSRIGSSQETQYF. CDR3 DNA sequence: TGTGCCACCAGCAGAATTGGGTCTTCACAAGAGACCCAGTACTTC.

The chain couples TRBV4-1 to TRBJ2-7, with TRBD2 identical over 10 bases. The CDR3 runs 13 residues. V was clipped by 6 bases and J by 3 bases; unmatched bases: 2. Germline values: CDR1 MGHRA, CDR2 YSYEKL. The CDR3 loop reads CASSIAGGYEQYF. The CDR3 region has the DNA TGCGCCAGCAGTATAGCGGGGGGCTACGAGCAGTACTTC.

V usage is TRBV7-2 and J usage is TRBJ2-1, with D tentatively TRBD1 (5 bases). From germline, CDR1 is SGHTA and CDR2 FQGNSA. This CDR3 comprises 13 residues. V was pared by 5 bases and J by 6 bases, with 11 bases between. The chain's CDR3 is CASSPGSGNEQFF. The CDR3 DNA is TGTGCCAGCAGCCCAGGGTCAGGCAATGAGCAGTTCTTC.

The CDR3 DNA reads TGTGCCAGCAGTTTAGTCCGGGGCATTCAGTACTTC. Translated, it gives CASSLVRGIQYF. The V gene is TRBV28, the J gene TRBJ2-4; a weak D match, TRBD2 (5 bases). The V end was cut by 2 bases, the J end by 9 bases, with 8 bases between. Germline loops: CDR1 MDHEN, CDR2 SYDVKM. This CDR3 is 12 amino acids long. Based on the CDR3 plus reference TRBV28 and TRBJ2-4, the full variable domain is DVKVTQSSRYLVKRTGEKVFLECVQDMDHENMFWYRQDPGLGLRLIYFSYDVKMKEKGDIPEGYSVSREKKERFSLILESASTNQTSMYLCASSLVRGIQYFGAGTRLSVL.

V usage is TRBV18 and J usage is TRBJ2-7; 9 bases agree with TRBD1. The CDR3 has 16 residues. Losses at the gene ends were 1 base for V and 4 bases for J; bases not matched to a gene: 8. Looked up from germline, CDR1 is KGHSH and CDR2 is LQKENI. The CDR3, as DNA: TGTGCCAGCTCACCACTACCGGGACAGGGCAGGTACGAGCAGTACTTC. This translates into CASSPLPGQGRYEQYF.

The chain is built from TRBV5-6 and TRBJ2-1, with D perhaps matching TRBD1 (6 bases). Germline lookup yields CDR1 SGHDT and CDR2 YYEEEE. This CDR3 has 14 residues. Trimming pared 4 bases from V and 12 bases from J, leaving 20 bases between. The CDR3 sequence is CASSTNPSGQPQFF. For the CDR3, the DNA is TGTGCCAGCAGCACTAACCCATCCGGACAGCCGCAGTTCTTC.

The chain has TRBV19 and TRBJ1-5, with D possibly TRBD1 on 6 matching bases. In germline, CDR1 is LNHDA, CDR2 SQIVND (reference sequence). The CDR3 is 21 amino acids. V was pared by 7 bases and J by 0 bases, with 31 bases between. CDR3 residues: CASTPRVKLTGSHTSNQPQHF. CDR3 nucleotide sequence: TGTGCCAGTACCCCTCGGGTTAAATTGACAGGATCGCACACTAGCAATCAGCCCCAGCATTTT.

The J gene is TRBJ1-4, the V gene TRBV28; 9 nucleotides align to TRBD1. V lost 6 bases and J lost 8; bases outside the gene matches: 4. This CDR3 region has 13 residues. Germline V gene sequence: CDR1 MDHEN, CDR2 SYDVKM. The CDR3 nucleotides are TGTGCCAGCAGACGGGACAGGGTCGAAAAACTGTTTTTT. Its protein product is CASRRDRVEKLFF.

The genes are TRBV11-3 and TRBJ1-1; D unresolved. CDR3 length equals 13 residues. Trimming removed 1 base at V and 1 base at J, with 4 bases between. The germline CDR1 and CDR2 sequences are SGHNT and YENEEA. This CDR3 reads CASSLAQNTEAFF. The CDR3 region has the DNA TGTGCCAGCAGCTTAGCCCAGAACACTGAAGCTTTCTTT.

The chain links TRBV30 to TRBJ2-1, with TRBD1 as a possible D gene (6 bases). This CDR3 is built from 15 residues. Germline CDR1 GTSNPN, CDR2 SVGIG (reference sequence). Between the trimmed V and J ends, which lost 5 bases and 13 bases, there was a span of 27 bases. The CDR3 loop reads CAWGPEQGLSGVQFF. The CDR3 nucleotides are TGTGCCTGGGGCCCCGAACAGGGTTTAAGTGGTGTTCAGTTCTTC.

The V and J genes are TRBV30 and TRBJ1-3; no firm D call. The germline CDR1 and CDR2 sequences are GTSNPN and SVGIG (reference sequence). There are 12 residues in the CDR3. V lost 6 bases and J 1 base, leaving 7 bases between the germline ends. As DNA, the CDR3 is TGTGCCTGTAGGGAGTCTGGAAACACCATATATTTT. As protein: CACRESGNTIYF.

The V gene is TRBV5-1, the J gene TRBJ2-3; 8 positions agree with TRBD1. This CDR3 spans 16 amino acids. The junction had 7 bases not matched to a gene; V was cut back by 4 bases and J by 0 bases. Germline V lookup: CDR1 SGHRS, CDR2 YFSETQ. In DNA, the CDR3 is TGCGCCAGCAGCCCCTACCGGGACAGGAGCACAGATACGCAGTATTTT. It translates to CASSPYRDRSTDTQYF.